This T cell receptor (beta chain) was identified during a study of beta chain features in type 1 diabetes. The study reverse transcribed the entire isolated RNA, so it sequenced expressed TCRB transcripts. Sequencing was performed with immunoSEQ multiplex PCR; in TCRdb, only in-frame clones are kept and a portion is missing. The table records about 360,000 clones, around 12% of them present only once. The germline gives CDR1 LGHNA, CDR2 YSLEER. The CDR3 extends over 16 amino acids. Unmatched junction bases numbered 5, after V lost 0 bases and J lost 2 bases. This clone was detected a few times. The sequence was collected from a young man in good health. Material: naive CD4+ T cells from blood. The chain uses TRBV4-3 and TRBJ2-3; 7 bases are shared with TRBD1. CDR3 amino acids: CASSQDNRGYTDTQYF. CDR3 nucleotides: TGCGCCAGCAGCCAAGATAACAGGGGTTACACAGATACGCAGTATTTT.